The source of this T cell receptor beta chain is a study of blood T cell repertoires in COVID-19. Study overall: In each case, the material was cDNA or gDNA derived from T cells, B-cell-depleted T cells, or PBMCs.

The CDR3 length is 15 residues. V was clipped by 4 bases and J by 4 bases; unmatched bases: 9. Using immunoSEQ multiplex PCR, the repertoire was profiled, and TCRdb retains in-frame clones only, with some absent. The sample contains approximately 220,000 clones, around four fifths of which appear only once. Sequencing was performed on peripheral blood. V and J are TRBV5-3 and TRBJ1-2; 8 bases are shared with TRBD1. TRBV5-3 is an open reading frame whose function is uncertain. The receptor comes from a woman aged 40 to 49 with active or convalescent COVID-19. The CDR3 loop is CARSTDTGGGYGYTF. In DNA form, the CDR3 reads TGTGCCAGAAGCACTGATACAGGGGGGGGCTATGGCTACACCTTC.